These 27 T cell receptor beta chains came from one sample sequenced in a study of regulatory T cells in long-lasting Graves disease. The TCR beta library used iRepertoire HTBI primers with Arm-PCR amplification of CDR3. TCRdb passed the multiplex PCR reads through MiXCR, listing each CDR3 protein once. The sample yields 600,000 to 850,000 distinct CDR3 sequences, approximately 31% seen once. As to time point: persistent/refractory GD, antithyroid drugs over 5 years with positive TRAb. PBMCs provided the RNA from which the TCR library was made. Sequences were derived from peripheral blood mononuclear cells (PBMCs), sampled when the disease was refractory, from a patient treated with antithyroid drugs. The receptors stem from a female donor with Graves disease.

This clonotype came up a few times. The CDR3 DNA sequence: TGTGCCAGCAGCCAGGGCCGGGACAGTGCTTATGGCTACACCTTC. Its protein product is CASSQGRDSAYGYTF. The V and J genes are TRBV3-1 and TRBJ1-2, with TRBD1 matching 7 bases. There are 15 residues in the CDR3. The germline V gene has CDR1 LGHDT and CDR2 YNNKEL (reference sequence). The V and J ends lost 3 bases and 5 bases, in that order; junction bases with no gene match: 9.

This clonotype was counted only a few times. J is TRBJ1-3 and V is TRBV6-1, with D unclear. Trimming removed 5 bases at V and 4 bases at J, with 12 bases between. The CDR3 totals 14 residues. Per the germline V gene, CDR1 is MNHNS and CDR2 is SASEGT. CDR3 region: CASSPRTGGNTIYF. The CDR3 DNA sequence: TGTGCCAGCAGTCCACGGACCGGCGGAAACACCATATATTTT.

This clonotype appeared many times. The rearrangement joins TRBV19 to TRBJ2-6, with 9 bases that match TRBD2. J lost 2 bases, V lost 6 bases, and 2 bases had no gene match. This CDR3 region has 15 residues. Germline-derived CDR1 and CDR2 are LNHDA and SQIVND (reference sequence). CDR3 amino acids: CASSVAGAGANVLTF. CDR3 sequence (DNA): TGTGCCAGTAGCGTAGCGGGAGCTGGGGCCAACGTCCTGACTTTC. The variable domain in full, completed from reference TRBV19 and TRBJ2-6, reads DGGITQSPKYLFRKEGQNVTLSCEQNLNHDAMYWYRQDPGQGLRLIYYSQIVNDFQKGDIAEGYSVSREKKESFPLTVTSAQKNPTAFYLCASSVAGAGANVLTFGAGSRLTVL.

In this sample, this clonotype turned up a few times. The chain employs TRBV28 and TRBJ2-7; 7 bases match TRBD1. CDR1 is MDHEN, CDR2 SYDVKM, per germline. The CDR3 contains 13 residues. V lost 8 bases and J lost 2; bases outside the gene matches: 6. The CDR3 nucleotides read TGTGCCAGCGACTCCGGGACAGCCTACGAGCAGTACTTC. Protein: CASDSGTAYEQYF.

This clonotype was seen more than once but under ten times. The V and J genes are TRBV30 and TRBJ1-1; D is unresolved. CDR3 size: 15 residues. Trimming removed 3 bases from V and 5 bases from J, with 19 bases in between. CDR1 is GTSNPN, CDR2 SVGIG, per germline (reference sequence). In DNA, the CDR3 is TGTGCCTGGAGAGCCTATAGTAGAGTCGGGACTGAAGCTTTCTTT. This codes for CAWRAYSRVGTEAFF.

The CDR3 coding sequence is TGTGCCAGCAGCTTACATCGACAGAATCAAGAGACCCAGTACTTC. Protein sequence: CASSLHRQNQETQYF. The chain has TRBV7-2 and TRBJ2-5; perhaps TRBD1 as D (5 bases). This CDR3 has 15 amino acids. Per the germline V gene, CDR1 is SGHTA and CDR2 is FQGNSA. Trimming pared 2 bases from V and 2 bases from J, leaving 12 bases between. The entire variable domain, with the rest obtained from reference TRBV7-2 and TRBJ2-5, is as follows: GAGVSQSPSNKVTEKGKDVELRCDPISGHTALYWYRQSLGQGLEFLIYFQGNSAPDKSGLPSDRFSAERTGGSVSTLTIQRTQQEDSAVYLCASSLHRQNQETQYFGPGTRLLVL.

The rearrangement links TRBV18 to TRBJ2-5, with D perhaps assigned TRBD1 or TRBD2 (5 bases each). The V gene lost 3 bases and the J gene lost 7 bases, with 18 bases spanning the gap. Germline CDR1 is KGHSH and CDR2 is LQKENI. CDR3 length: 15 amino acids. The CDR3 sequence is CASSPEGSPVWTQYF. DNA of the CDR3: TGTGCCAGCTCACCCGAGGGGTCCCCTGTGTGGACCCAGTACTTC. The full variable domain, rest sourced from reference TRBV18 and TRBJ2-5, is NAGVMQNPRHLVRRRGQEARLRCSPMKGHSHVYWYRQLPEEGLKFMVYLQKENIIDESGMPKERFSAEFPKEGPSILRIQQVVRGDSAAYFCASSPEGSPVWTQYFGPGTRLLVL.

The genes are TRBV6-1 and TRBJ1-3; no definite D call. CDR3 length: 16 amino acids. In germline, CDR1 is MNHNS, CDR2 SASEGT. Trimming shortened V by 6 bases and J by 0 bases, and 15 bases separated the two germline ends. The DNA of the CDR3 is TGTGCCAGCAGAGTCCGCGGTGGGATCTCTGGAAACACCATATATTTT. This gives the protein CASRVRGGISGNTIYF.

This clonotype was observed many times. V gene TRBV28 combines with J gene TRBJ1-5, with D maybe TRBD1 (6 bases). Germline V lookup: CDR1 MDHEN, CDR2 SYDVKM. Trimming stripped 6 bases from V and 4 bases from J, with 13 bases between. The CDR3 contains 14 residues. Here the CDR3 reads CASSRGGGNQPQHF. CDR3 DNA sequence: TGTGCCAGCAGCCGAGGGGGAGGGAATCAGCCCCAGCATTTT.

The chain carries TRBV24-1 and TRBJ2-2, with D uncertain. The CDR3 spans 14 residues. V lost 4 bases to trimming and J lost 4 bases, with 9 bases between them. CDR1 and CDR2 from the germline V gene are KGHDR and SFDVKD. CDR3 in amino acids: CATSESRRTGELFF. DNA for the CDR3: TGTGCCACCAGTGAGTCCCGGCGCACCGGGGAGCTGTTTTTT.

The V gene is TRBV10-1, the J gene TRBJ2-7; TRBD2 matches 7 bases. The J segment lost 0 bases and the V segment lost 3 bases, leaving 5 bases of the junction unmatched. The CDR3 has 15 residues. Germline CDR1 WNHNN, CDR2 SYGVQD (reference sequence). In DNA form, the CDR3 reads TGCGCCAGCAGTGACCGCGGACTAGACTCCTACGAGCAGTACTTC. This translates into CASSDRGLDSYEQYF.

Ten or more counts support this clonotype. This chain connects TRBV12-3 or TRBV12-4 to TRBJ1-2; D is unresolved. There are 12 residues in the CDR3. V was cut by 3 bases and J by 7 bases, with 9 bases left in between. The CDR3 DNA reads as TGTGCCAGCAGTTTCGGTCCTTTTGGCTACACCTTC. This gives the protein CASSFGPFGYTF.

The V gene is TRBV3-1, the J gene TRBJ2-7; no definite D call. Trimming removed 6 bases from V and 5 bases from J, with 11 bases in between. CDR3 length: 12 amino acids. CDR1 and CDR2 from the germline V gene are LGHDT and YNNKEL (reference sequence). The CDR3 nucleotides read TGTGCCAGCAGTCTGAAACCTAACGAGCAGTACTTC. Its translation: CASSLKPNEQYF.

The chain uses TRBV2 and TRBJ1-1, with 8 bases matching TRBD1. The CDR3 contains 16 residues. V lost 3 bases and J lost 3; bases outside the gene matches: 9. CDR1 and CDR2 (germline): SNHLY, FYNNEI. CDR3 nucleotide sequence: TGTGCCAGCAGTGAGCCCGGACCAGGGGGCCACACTGAAGCTTTCTTT. Encoded protein: CASSEPGPGGHTEAFF.

In this sample, this clonotype turned up many times. This chain links TRBV20-1 with TRBJ2-5; 8 positions match TRBD2. V lost 6 bases to trimming and J lost 5 bases; unmatched junction nucleotides: 11. Germline lookup yields CDR1 DFQATT and CDR2 SNEGSKA (reference sequence). This CDR3 region has 14 residues. In DNA, the CDR3 is TGCAGTGCCCACCGAGCGGGAGAGTCCGAGACCCAGTACTTC. Translation: CSAHRAGESETQYF.

Many counts were recorded for this clonotype. The chain links TRBV28 to TRBJ1-1; possibly TRBD1 for D (6 bases). CDR1 and CDR2 from the germline V gene are MDHEN and SYDVKM. V was shortened by 9 bases and J by 0 bases, with 14 bases between the two germline ends. This CDR3 spans 14 amino acids. The CDR3 nucleotides are TGTGCCAGTAGTACAGGGTTTATGAACACTGAAGCTTTCTTT. Amino acids: CASSTGFMNTEAFF.

The CDR3 region is CAWTPRGNTDTQYF. CDR3 nucleotides: TGTGCCTGGACTCCCAGGGGAAACACAGATACGCAGTATTTT. This chain joins TRBV30 and TRBJ2-3, with a weak D call TRBD1 (6 bases). The CDR3 length is 14 residues. Germline CDR1 is GTSNPN and CDR2 is SVGIG (reference sequence). Trimming pared 4 bases from V and 2 bases from J, leaving 13 bases between.

This clonotype was detected a few times. The CDR3 sequence is CSARDQGAMNTEAFF. In DNA, the CDR3 is TGCAGTGCTAGAGATCAAGGGGCCATGAACACTGAAGCTTTCTTT. This chain joins TRBV20-1 and TRBJ1-1; D may be TRBD1 (5 bases). V lost 0 bases and J 0 bases, leaving 11 bases between the germline ends. The CDR3 length is 15 residues. The germline gives CDR1 DFQATT, CDR2 SNEGSKA (reference sequence).

Concerning this clonotype itself: This sequence may be a read error, since a much larger clone differs from it by one base. The chain employs TRBV7-9 and TRBJ1-5; D might be TRBD1 (5 bases). Between the trimmed V and J ends, which lost 6 bases and 4 bases, there was a span of 16 bases. Per germline, CDR1 SEHNR and CDR2 FQNEAQ (reference sequence). The CDR3 has 15 residues. The DNA for the CDR3 is TGTGCCAGCAGTGTCCGGGGCATCATTAATCAGCCCCAGCATTTT. It yields the protein CASSVRGIINQPQHF.

This chain connects TRBV20-1 to TRBJ2-7, with 11 positions matching TRBD2. The CDR3 length is 13 residues. V lost 6 bases, J lost 4 bases, and 5 bases stayed unmatched. The germline gives CDR1 DFQATT, CDR2 SNEGSKA (reference sequence). The CDR3 nucleotides are TGCAGTGCAACTAGCGGGAGCGGGTACGAGCAGTACTTC. It is translated as CSATSGSGYEQYF.

The table lists this clonotype with a few counts. This chain links TRBV6-1 with TRBJ2-5; 8 bases agree with TRBD2. CDR3 length: 15 amino acids. V shed 7 bases, J shed 5 bases, and the junction held 12 bases outside the gene matches. CDR1 and CDR2 from the germline V gene are MNHNS and SASEGT. The CDR3 loop is CASNPPAGGGETQYF. Written as DNA, the CDR3 is TGTGCCAGCAACCCCCCTGCGGGAGGAGGCGAGACCCAGTACTTC.

Written as DNA, the CDR3 is TGTGCCAGCAGTTTCCCCGTTGCAGCCACTGAAGCTTTCTTT. It codes for CASSFPVAATEAFF. The gene calls are TRBV28 and TRBJ1-1; D gene unclear. The CDR3 consists of 14 residues. Trimming cost V 3 bases and J 4 bases, with 12 bases left between them. From germline, CDR1 is MDHEN and CDR2 SYDVKM.

Only one count was recorded for this clonotype. This sequence joins TRBV11-2 and TRBJ2-7; D is possibly TRBD2 (6 bases). The CDR3 loop spans 14 amino acids. Trimming shortened V by 4 bases and J by 2 bases, and 12 bases separated the two germline ends. CDR1 and CDR2 (germline): SGHAT, FQNNGV. The DNA for the CDR3 is TGTGCCAGCAGCTCGTCACGGGGGACCTACGAGCAGTACTTC. This codes for CASSSSRGTYEQYF.

The CDR3 region is CASSLAKVKGSSGKAFF. The DNA for the CDR3 is TGCGCCAGCAGCTTGGCCAAGGTAAAGGGTTCTTCGGGGAAAGCTTTCTTT. The V gene is TRBV5-1, the J gene TRBJ1-1; D gene unclear. Germline values: CDR1 SGHRS, CDR2 YFSETQ. This CDR3 has 17 residues. V shed 0 bases and J shed 9 bases, with 24 bases lying between them.

This clonotype has ten or more counts. The chain joins TRBV2 to TRBJ1-6; the D is unclear. The germline V gene has CDR1 SNHLY and CDR2 FYNNEI. The CDR3 runs to 12 residues. The CDR3 region has the DNA TGTGCGAGGAGGGAAAGTAATTCACCCCTCCACTTT. It specifies CARRESNSPLHF.

This clonotype was observed many times. The V gene is TRBV6-5, the J gene TRBJ1-6, with a weak D call TRBD1 (5 bases). The CDR3 sequence is 18 residues long. CDR1 MNHEY and CDR2 SVGAGI come from the germline V gene. V was shortened by 2 bases and J by 9 bases, with 23 bases between the two germline ends. CDR3 in DNA: TGTGCCAGCAGTTACCATGCCCCCATGACAGACCGATTTTCACCCCTCCACTTT. Its translation is CASSYHAPMTDRFSPLHF.

This clonotype came up many times. The chain couples TRBV25-1 to TRBJ1-1, with no clear D. V lost 7 bases and J 1 base, leaving 4 bases between the germline ends. Germline lookup yields CDR1 MGHDK and CDR2 SYGVNS. This CDR3 has 11 amino acids. The CDR3 region is CASMGNTEAFF. The CDR3 bases are TGTGCCAGCATGGGGAACACTGAAGCTTTCTTT.